This TCR beta chain comes out of a study of CD8 T cell repertoires and HIV-1 epitope variants. For the study at large: Tested: three Gag epitope families, Nef HW9 and YT9.

The protocol was immunoSEQ multiplex PCR, while the TCRdb copy is restricted to in-frame clones and leaves out a portion. This sample has under 100,000 clones; 74% occur once, and the top ten carry roughly 25%. CDR1 is SGHNT and CDR2 is YYREEE in the germline V gene (reference sequence). The V end was cut by 4 bases, the J end by 5 bases, with 15 bases between. The CDR3 consists of 14 residues. The rearrangement links TRBV5-4 to TRBJ2-5; no clear D. The material sequenced was uncultured baseline CD8+ T cells from peripheral blood mononuclear cells (PBMCs). This receptor was identified in a male donor with HIV. The CDR3 loop reads CASSPPSARETQYF. CDR3 DNA: TGTGCCAGCAGCCCCCCCTCGGCCCGGGAGACCCAGTACTTC.